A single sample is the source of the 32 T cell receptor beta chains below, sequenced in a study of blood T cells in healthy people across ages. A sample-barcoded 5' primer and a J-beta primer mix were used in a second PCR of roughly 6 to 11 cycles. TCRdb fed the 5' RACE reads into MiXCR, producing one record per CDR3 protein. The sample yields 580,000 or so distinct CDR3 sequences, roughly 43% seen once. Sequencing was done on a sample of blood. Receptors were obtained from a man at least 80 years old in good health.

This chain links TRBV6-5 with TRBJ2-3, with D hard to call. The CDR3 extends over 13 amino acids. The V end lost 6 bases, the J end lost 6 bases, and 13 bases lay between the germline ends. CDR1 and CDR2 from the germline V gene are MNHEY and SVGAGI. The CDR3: CASSRPFSDTQYF. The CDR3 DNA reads TGTGCCAGCAGCCGCCCCTTCTCGGATACGCAGTATTTT.

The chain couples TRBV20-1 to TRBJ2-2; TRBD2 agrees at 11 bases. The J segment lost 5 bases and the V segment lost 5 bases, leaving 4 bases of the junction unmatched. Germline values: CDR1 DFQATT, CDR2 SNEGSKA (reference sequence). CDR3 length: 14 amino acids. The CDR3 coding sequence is TGCAGTGCTCCTAGCGGGGGGCGGACCGGGGAGCTGTTTTTT. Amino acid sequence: CSAPSGGRTGELFF.

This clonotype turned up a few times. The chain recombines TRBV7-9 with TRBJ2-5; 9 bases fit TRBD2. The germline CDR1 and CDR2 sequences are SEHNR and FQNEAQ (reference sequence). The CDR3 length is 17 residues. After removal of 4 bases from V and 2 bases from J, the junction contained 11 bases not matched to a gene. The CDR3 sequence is CASSWTYQRGAQETQYF. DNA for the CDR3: TGTGCCAGCAGCTGGACCTACCAGCGGGGGGCACAAGAGACCCAGTACTTC.

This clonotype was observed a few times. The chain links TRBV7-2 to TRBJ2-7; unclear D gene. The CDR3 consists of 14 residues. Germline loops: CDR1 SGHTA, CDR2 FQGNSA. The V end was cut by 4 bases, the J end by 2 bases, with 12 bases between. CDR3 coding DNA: TGTGCCAGCAGCTATAGTGGGGTTCCCTACGAGCAGTACTTC. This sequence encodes CASSYSGVPYEQYF.

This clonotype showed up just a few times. The CDR3 spells CASSLATGGNYGYTF. CDR3 DNA sequence: TGTGCCAGCAGCTTGGCGACAGGGGGCAACTATGGCTACACCTTC. The rearrangement links TRBV5-5 to TRBJ1-2; 10 positions match TRBD1. This CDR3 is built from 15 residues. Trimming cost V 0 bases and J 2 bases; bases outside gene matches: 1. Germline loops: CDR1 SGHKS, CDR2 YYEKEE (reference sequence).

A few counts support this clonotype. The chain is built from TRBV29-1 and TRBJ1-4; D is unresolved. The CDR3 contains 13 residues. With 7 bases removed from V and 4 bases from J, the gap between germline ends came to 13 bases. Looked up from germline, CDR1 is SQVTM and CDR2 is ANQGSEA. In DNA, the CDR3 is TGCAGCGCGGGTGAAGGAGGTAATGAAAAACTGTTTTTT. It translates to CSAGEGGNEKLFF.

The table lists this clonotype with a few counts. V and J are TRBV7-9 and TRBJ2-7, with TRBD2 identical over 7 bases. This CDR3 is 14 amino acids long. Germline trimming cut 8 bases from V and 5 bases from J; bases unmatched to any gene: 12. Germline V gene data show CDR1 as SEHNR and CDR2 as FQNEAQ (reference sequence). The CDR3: CASDPGGSFNEQYF. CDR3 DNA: TGTGCCAGCGACCCTGGCGGGAGCTTCAACGAGCAGTACTTC.

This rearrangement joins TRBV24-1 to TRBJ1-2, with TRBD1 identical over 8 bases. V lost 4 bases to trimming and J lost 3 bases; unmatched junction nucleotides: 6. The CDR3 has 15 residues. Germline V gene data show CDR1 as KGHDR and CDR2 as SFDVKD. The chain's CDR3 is CATSEQGARDYGYTF. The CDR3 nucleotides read TGTGCCACCAGTGAGCAGGGGGCGCGGGACTATGGCTACACCTTC.

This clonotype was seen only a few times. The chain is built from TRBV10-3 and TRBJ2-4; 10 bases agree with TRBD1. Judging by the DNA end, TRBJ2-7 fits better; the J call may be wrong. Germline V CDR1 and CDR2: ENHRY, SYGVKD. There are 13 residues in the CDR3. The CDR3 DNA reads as TGTGCCATCAGCCCCGGGACAGGGGACGAGCAGTACTTC. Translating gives CAISPGTGDEQYF.

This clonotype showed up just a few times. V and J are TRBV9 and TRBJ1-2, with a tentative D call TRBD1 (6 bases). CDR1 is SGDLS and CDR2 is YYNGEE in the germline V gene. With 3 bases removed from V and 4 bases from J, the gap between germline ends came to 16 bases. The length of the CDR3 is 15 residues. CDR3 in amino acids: CASSATGQTLYGYTF. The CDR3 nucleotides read TGTGCCAGCAGCGCCACAGGACAGACCCTCTATGGCTACACCTTC.

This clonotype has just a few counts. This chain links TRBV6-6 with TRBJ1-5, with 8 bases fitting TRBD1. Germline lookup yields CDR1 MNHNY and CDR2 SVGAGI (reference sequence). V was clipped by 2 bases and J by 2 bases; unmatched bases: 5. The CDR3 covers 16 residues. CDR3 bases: TGTGCCAGCAGTTACCTGGCAGGGGGCGGCAATCAGCCCCAGCATTTT. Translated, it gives CASSYLAGGGNQPQHF.

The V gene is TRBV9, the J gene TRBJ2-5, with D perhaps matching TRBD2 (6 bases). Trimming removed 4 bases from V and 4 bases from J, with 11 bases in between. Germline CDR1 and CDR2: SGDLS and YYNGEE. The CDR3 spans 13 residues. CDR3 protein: CASSQSGAETQYF. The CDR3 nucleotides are TGTGCCAGCAGCCAGTCGGGAGCAGAGACCCAGTACTTC.

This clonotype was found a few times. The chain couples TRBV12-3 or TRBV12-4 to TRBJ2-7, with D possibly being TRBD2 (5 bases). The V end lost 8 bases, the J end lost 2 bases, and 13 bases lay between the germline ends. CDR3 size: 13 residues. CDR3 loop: CASALAAPYEQYF. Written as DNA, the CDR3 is TGTGCCAGCGCCCTAGCAGCCCCCTACGAGCAGTACTTC.

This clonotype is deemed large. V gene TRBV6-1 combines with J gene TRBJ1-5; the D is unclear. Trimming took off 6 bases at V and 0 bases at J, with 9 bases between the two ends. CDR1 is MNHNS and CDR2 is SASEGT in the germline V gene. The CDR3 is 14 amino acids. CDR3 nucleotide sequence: TGTGCCAGCAGACCGGACGGTAGCAATCAGCCCCAGCATTTT. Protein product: CASRPDGSNQPQHF.

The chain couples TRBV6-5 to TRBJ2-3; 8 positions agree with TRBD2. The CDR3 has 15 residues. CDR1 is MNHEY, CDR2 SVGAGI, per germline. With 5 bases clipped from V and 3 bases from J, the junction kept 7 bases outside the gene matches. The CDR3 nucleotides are TGTGCCAGCAGTACGGGACTAGTTGGGACAGATACGCAGTATTTT. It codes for CASSTGLVGTDTQYF.

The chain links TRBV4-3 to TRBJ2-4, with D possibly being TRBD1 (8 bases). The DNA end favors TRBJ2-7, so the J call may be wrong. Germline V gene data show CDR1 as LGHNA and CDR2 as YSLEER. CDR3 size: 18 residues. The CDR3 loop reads CASSQRPSGQGGAYEQYF. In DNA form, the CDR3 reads TGCGCCAGCAGCCAACGTCCCAGTGGACAGGGAGGGGCCTACGAGCAGTACTTC.

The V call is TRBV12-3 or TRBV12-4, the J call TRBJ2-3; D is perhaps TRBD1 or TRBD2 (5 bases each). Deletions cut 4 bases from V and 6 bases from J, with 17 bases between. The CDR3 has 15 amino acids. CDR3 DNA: TGTGCCAGCAGTTCGAGGGGCCTGGCAGGGGATACGCAGTATTTT. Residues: CASSSRGLAGDTQYF.

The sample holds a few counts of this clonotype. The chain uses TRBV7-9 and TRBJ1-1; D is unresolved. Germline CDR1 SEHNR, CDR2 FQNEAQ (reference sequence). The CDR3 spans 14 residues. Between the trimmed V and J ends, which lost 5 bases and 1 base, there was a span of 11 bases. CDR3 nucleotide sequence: TGTGCCAGCAGCCGACGTCTTGGGAACACTGAAGCTTTCTTT. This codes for CASSRRLGNTEAFF.

In DNA form, the CDR3 reads TGTGCCAGCAGTTATTCGGGCGCGATCTCCTACAATGAGCAGTTCTTC. It yields the protein CASSYSGAISYNEQFF. The V and J genes are TRBV6-9 and TRBJ2-1; D is ambiguous. The V end lost 0 bases, the J end lost 0 bases, and 9 bases lay between the germline ends. The germline CDR1 and CDR2 sequences are MNHGY and SVAAGI. The CDR3 covers 16 residues.

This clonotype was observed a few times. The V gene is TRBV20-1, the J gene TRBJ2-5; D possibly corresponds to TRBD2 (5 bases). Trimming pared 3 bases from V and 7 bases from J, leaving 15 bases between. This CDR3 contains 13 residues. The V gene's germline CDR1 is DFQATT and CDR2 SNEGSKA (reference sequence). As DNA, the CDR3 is TGCAGTGCTAGCGCTCTAGCTGAGGGGACCCAGTACTTC. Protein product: CSASALAEGTQYF.

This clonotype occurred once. The chain's CDR3 is CASVRDRDLGTQYF. CDR3 in DNA: TGTGCCAGCGTACGAGACAGGGACTTGGGGACCCAGTACTTC. This sequence joins TRBV6-2 or TRBV6-3 and TRBJ2-5; a weak D match, TRBD1 (7 bases). The CDR3 is made up of 14 amino acids. V lost 8 bases and J lost 7, with 20 bases in between. The germline CDR1 and CDR2 sequences are MNHEY and SVGEGT.

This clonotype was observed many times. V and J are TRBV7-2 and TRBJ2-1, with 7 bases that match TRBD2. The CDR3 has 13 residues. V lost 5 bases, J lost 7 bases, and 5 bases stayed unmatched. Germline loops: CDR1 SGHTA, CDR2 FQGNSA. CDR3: CASSRRAGNEQFF. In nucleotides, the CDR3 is TGTGCCAGCAGCCGACGAGCGGGGAATGAGCAGTTCTTC.

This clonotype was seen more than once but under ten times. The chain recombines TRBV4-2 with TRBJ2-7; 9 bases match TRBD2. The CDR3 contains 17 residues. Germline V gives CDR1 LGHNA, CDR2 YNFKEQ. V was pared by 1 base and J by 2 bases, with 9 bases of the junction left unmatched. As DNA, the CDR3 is TGTGCCAGCAGCCAAGGACAGGCTAGCGGGATACCCTACGAGCAGTACTTC. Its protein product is CASSQGQASGIPYEQYF.

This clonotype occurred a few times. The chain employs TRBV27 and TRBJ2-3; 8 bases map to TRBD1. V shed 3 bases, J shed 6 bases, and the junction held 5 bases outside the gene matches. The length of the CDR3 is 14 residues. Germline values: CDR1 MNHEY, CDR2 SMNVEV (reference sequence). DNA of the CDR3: TGTGCCAGCAGTTTTGGACAGGGTGTGGATACGCAGTATTTT. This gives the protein CASSFGQGVDTQYF.

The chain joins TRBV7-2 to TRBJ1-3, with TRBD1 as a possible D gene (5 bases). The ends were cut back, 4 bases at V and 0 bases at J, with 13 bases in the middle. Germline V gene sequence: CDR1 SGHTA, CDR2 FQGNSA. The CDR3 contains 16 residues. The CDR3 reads CASSSRVHNSGNTIYF. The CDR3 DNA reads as TGTGCCAGCAGCTCCAGGGTCCACAACTCTGGAAACACCATATATTTT. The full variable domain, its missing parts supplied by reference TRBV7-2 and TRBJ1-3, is GAGVSQSPSNKVTEKGKDVELRCDPISGHTALYWYRQSLGQGLEFLIYFQGNSAPDKSGLPSDRFSAERTGGSVSTLTIQRTQQEDSAVYLCASSSRVHNSGNTIYFGEGSWLTVV.

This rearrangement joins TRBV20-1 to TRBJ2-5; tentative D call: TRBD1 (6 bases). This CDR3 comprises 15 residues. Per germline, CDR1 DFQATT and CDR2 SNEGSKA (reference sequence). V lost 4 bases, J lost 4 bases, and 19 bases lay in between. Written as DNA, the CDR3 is TGCAGTGCTATCCCCAGGGGTTTGGTTAGAGAGACCCAGTACTTC. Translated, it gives CSAIPRGLVRETQYF.

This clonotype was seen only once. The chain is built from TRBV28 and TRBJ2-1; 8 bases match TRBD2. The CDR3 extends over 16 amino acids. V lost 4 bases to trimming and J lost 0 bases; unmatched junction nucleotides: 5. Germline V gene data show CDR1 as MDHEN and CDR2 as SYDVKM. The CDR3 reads CASSSRTSFSYNEQFF. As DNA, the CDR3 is TGTGCCAGCAGTTCGCGGACTAGCTTCTCCTACAATGAGCAGTTCTTC.

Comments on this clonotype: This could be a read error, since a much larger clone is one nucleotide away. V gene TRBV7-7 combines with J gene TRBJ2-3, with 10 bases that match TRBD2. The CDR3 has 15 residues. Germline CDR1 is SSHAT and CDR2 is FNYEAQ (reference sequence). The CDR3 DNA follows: TGTGCTGGCAGCTCTAGCGGGAGCAGCACAGATACGCAGTATTTT. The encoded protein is CAGSSSGSSTDTQYF.

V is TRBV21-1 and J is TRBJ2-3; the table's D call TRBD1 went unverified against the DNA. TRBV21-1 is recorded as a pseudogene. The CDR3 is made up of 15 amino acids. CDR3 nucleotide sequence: TGTGCCAGCAGCAAAAGCCCAGGGCGATTGTATACGCAGTATTTT. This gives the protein CASSKSPGRLYTQYF.

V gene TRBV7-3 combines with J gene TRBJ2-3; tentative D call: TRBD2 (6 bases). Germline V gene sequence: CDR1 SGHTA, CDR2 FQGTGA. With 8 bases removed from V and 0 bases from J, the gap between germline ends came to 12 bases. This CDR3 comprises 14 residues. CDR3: CASGSSGSTDTQYF. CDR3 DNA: TGTGCCAGCGGCTCGAGCGGGAGCACAGATACGCAGTATTTT.

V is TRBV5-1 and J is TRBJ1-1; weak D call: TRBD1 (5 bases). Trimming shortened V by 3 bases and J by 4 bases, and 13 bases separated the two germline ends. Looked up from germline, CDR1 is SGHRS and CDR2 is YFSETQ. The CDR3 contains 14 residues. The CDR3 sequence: CASSSGYGGTEAFF. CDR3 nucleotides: TGCGCCAGCAGCTCGGGTTATGGGGGCACTGAAGCTTTCTTT.

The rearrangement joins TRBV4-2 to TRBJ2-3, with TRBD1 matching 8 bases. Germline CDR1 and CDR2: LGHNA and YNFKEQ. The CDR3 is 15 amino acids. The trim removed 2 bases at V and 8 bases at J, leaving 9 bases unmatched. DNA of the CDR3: TGTGCCAGCAGCCAAAGGCTAGCCGACAGGGGTACGCAGTATTTT. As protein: CASSQRLADRGTQYF.